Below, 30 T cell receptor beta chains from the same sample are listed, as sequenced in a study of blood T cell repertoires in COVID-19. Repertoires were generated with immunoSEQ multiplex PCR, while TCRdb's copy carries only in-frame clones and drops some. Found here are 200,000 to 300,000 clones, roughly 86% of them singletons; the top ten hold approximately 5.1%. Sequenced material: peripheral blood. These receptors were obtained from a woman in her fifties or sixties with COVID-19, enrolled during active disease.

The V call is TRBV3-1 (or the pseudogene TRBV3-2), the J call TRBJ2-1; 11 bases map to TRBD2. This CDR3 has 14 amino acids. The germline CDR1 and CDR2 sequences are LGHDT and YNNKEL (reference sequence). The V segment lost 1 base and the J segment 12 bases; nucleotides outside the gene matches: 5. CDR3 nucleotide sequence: TGTGCCAGCAGCCAAGGCCTAGCGGGAGGACTGCAGTTCTTC. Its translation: CASSQGLAGGLQFF.

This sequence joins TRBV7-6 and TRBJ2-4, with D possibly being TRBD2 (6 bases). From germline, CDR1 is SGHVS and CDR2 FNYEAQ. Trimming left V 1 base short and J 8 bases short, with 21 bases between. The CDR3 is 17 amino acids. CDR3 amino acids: CASSLVGGVADGDIQYF. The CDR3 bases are TGTGCCAGCAGCTTAGTAGGAGGGGTCGCGGACGGAGACATTCAGTACTTC.

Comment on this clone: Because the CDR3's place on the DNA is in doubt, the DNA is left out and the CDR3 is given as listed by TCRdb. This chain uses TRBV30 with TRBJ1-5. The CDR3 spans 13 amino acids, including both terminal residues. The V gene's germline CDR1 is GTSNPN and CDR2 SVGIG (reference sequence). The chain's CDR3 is CAWSLERDQPQHF.

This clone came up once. The CDR3 loop is CASSRGAGSPLHF. Written as DNA, the CDR3 is TGTGCCAGCAGTCGGGGGGCAGGTTCACCCCTCCACTTT. The genes are TRBV2 and TRBJ1-6; a possible D gene is TRBD1 (6 bases). The V gene's germline CDR1 is SNHLY and CDR2 FYNNEI. Trimming pared 5 bases from V and 9 bases from J, leaving 11 bases between. CDR3 length equals 13 residues.

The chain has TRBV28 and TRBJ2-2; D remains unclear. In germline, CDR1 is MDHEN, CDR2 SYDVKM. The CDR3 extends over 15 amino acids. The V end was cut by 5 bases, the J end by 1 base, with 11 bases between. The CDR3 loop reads CASSRDILNTGELFF. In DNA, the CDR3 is TGTGCCAGCAGTCGAGACATATTGAACACCGGGGAGCTGTTTTTT.

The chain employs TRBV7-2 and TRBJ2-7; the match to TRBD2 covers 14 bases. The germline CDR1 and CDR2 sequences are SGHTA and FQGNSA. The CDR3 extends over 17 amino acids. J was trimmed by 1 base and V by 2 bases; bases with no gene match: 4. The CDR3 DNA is TGTGCCAGCAGCTTACCGACTAGCGGGGGGGGTTCCTACGAGCAGTACTTC. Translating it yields CASSLPTSGGGSYEQYF.

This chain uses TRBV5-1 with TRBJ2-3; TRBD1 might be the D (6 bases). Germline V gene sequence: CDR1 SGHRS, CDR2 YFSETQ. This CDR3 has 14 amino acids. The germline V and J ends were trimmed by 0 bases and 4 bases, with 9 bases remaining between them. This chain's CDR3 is CASSLGAGADTQYF. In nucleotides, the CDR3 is TGCGCCAGCAGCTTGGGAGCAGGGGCAGATACGCAGTATTTT.

The CDR3 reads CASSSHRIHSGTEAFF. Here the CDR3 DNA reads TGTGCCAGCAGTTCTCACCGAATCCACAGTGGCACTGAAGCTTTCTTT. V is TRBV6-2 or TRBV6-3 and J is TRBJ1-1; D remains unclear. From germline, CDR1 is MNHEY and CDR2 SVGEGT. The CDR3 loop spans 16 amino acids. V was cut by 4 bases and J by 4 bases, with 19 bases left in between.

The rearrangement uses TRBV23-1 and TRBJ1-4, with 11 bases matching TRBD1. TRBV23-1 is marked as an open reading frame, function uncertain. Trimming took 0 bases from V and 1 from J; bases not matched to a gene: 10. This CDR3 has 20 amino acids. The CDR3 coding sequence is TGCGCCAGCAGTCAATCGGCCCCGGGACAGGGGGTTAGAACTAATGAAAAACTGTTTTTT. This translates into CASSQSAPGQGVRTNEKLFF.

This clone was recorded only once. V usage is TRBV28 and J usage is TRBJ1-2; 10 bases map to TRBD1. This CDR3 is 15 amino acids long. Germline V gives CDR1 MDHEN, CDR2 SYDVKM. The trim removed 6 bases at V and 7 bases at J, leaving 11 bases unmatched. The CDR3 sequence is CASSPRDRGEGGYTF. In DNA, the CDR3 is TGTGCCAGCAGCCCCCGGGACAGGGGAGAGGGTGGCTACACCTTC.

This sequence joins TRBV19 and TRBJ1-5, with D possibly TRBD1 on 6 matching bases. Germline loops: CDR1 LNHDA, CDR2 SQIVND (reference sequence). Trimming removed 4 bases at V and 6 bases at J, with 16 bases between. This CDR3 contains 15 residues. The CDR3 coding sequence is TGTGCCAGTAGTACCAACACAGGGATCGGTCAGCCCCAGCATTTT. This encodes CASSTNTGIGQPQHF. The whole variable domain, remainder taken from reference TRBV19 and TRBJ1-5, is DGGITQSPKYLFRKEGQNVTLSCEQNLNHDAMYWYRQDPGQGLRLIYYSQIVNDFQKGDIAEGYSVSREKKESFPLTVTSAQKNPTAFYLCASSTNTGIGQPQHFGDGTRLSIL.

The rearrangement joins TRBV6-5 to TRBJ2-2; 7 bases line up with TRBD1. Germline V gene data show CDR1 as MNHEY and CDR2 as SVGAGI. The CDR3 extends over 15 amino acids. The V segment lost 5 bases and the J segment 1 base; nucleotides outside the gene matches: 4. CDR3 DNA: TGTGCCAGCAGTACAGGGGTGCGGAACACCGGGGAGCTGTTTTTT. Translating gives CASSTGVRNTGELFF.

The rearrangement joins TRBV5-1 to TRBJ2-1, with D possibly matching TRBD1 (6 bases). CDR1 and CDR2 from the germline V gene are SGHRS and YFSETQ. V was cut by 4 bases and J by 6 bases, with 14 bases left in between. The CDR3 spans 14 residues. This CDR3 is CASSPGQIFNEQFF. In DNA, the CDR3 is TGCGCCAGCAGCCCTGGACAGATTTTCAATGAGCAGTTCTTC.

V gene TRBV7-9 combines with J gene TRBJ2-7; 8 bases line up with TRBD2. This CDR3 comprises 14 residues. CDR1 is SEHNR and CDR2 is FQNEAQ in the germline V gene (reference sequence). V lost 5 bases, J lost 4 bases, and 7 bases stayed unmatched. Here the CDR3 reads CASSRSGSEYEQYF. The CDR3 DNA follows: TGTGCCAGCAGCCGGAGCGGGAGTGAATACGAGCAGTACTTC.

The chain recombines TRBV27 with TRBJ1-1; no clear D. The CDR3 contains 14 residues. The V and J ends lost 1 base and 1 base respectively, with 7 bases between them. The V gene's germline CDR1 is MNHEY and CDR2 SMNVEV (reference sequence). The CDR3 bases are TGTGCCAGCAGTTTATGGAGGGAGAACACTGAAGCTTTCTTT. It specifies CASSLWRENTEAFF.

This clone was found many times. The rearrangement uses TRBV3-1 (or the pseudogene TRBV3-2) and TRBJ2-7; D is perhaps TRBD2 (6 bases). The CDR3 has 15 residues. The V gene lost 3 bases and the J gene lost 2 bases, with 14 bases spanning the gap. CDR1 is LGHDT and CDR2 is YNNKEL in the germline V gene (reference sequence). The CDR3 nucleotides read TGTGCCAGCAGCCAGCGGGGAGCGAACGCCTACGAGCAGTACTTC. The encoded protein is CASSQRGANAYEQYF.

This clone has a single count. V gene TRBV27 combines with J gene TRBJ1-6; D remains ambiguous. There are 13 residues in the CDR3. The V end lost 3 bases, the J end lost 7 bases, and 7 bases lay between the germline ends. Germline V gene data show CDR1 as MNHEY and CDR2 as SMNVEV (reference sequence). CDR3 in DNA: TGTGCCAGCAGTTTGCGAGAGAATTCACCCCTCCACTTT. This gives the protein CASSLRENSPLHF.

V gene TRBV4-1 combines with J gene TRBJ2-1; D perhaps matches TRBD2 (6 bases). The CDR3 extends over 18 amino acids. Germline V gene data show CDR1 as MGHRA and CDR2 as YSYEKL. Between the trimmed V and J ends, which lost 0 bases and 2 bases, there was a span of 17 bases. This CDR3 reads CASSQDPPGAGTYNEQFF. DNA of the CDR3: TGCGCCAGCAGCCAAGACCCCCCTGGCGCGGGAACCTACAATGAGCAGTTCTTC.

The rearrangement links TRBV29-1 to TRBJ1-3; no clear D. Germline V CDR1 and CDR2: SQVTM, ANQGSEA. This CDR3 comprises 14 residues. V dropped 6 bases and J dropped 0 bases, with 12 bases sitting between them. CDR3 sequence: CSVDTGSSGNTIYF. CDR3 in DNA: TGCAGCGTAGATACGGGAAGCTCTGGAAACACCATATATTTT.

In DNA form, the CDR3 reads TGTGCCAGCAGCTTGGTGGGGACAGGGGTTAGCACAGATACGCAGTATTTT. It yields the protein CASSLVGTGVSTDTQYF. The chain is built from TRBV28 and TRBJ2-3; 10 bases agree with TRBD1. The CDR3 is 17 residues long. Per the germline V gene, CDR1 is MDHEN and CDR2 is SYDVKM. After removal of 6 bases from V and 0 bases from J, the junction contained 9 bases not matched to a gene.

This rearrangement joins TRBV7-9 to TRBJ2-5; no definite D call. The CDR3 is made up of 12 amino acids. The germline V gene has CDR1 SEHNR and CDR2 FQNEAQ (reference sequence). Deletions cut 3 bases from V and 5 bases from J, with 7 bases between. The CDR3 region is CASSLVGETQYF. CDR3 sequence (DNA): TGTGCCAGCAGCTTGGTCGGGGAGACCCAGTACTTC. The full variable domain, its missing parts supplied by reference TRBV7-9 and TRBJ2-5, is DTGVSQNPRHKITKRGQNVTFRCDPISEHNRLYWYRQTLGQGPEFLTYFQNEAQLEKSRLLSDRFSAERPKGSFSTLEIQRTEQGDSAMYLCASSLVGETQYFGPGTRLLVL.

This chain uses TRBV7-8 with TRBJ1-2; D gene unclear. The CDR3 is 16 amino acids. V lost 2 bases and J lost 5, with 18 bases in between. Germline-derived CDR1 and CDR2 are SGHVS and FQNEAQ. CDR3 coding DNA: TGTGCCAGCAGCTTATTTCCAATGTCAGTCCCATATGGCTACACCTTC. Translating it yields CASSLFPMSVPYGYTF.

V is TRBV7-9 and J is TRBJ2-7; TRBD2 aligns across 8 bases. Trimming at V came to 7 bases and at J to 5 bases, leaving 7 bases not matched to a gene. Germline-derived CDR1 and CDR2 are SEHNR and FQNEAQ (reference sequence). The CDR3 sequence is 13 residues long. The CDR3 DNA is TGTGCCAGCACGCCCGGGAGGGACCACGAGCAGTACTTC. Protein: CASTPGRDHEQYF.

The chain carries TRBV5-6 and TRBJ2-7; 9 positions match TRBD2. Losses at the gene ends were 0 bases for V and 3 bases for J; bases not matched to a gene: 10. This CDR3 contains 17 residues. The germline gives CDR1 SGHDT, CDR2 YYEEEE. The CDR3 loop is CASSLGKLLAGYYEQYF. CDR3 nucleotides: TGTGCCAGCAGCTTGGGGAAGTTGCTAGCGGGATACTACGAGCAGTACTTC.

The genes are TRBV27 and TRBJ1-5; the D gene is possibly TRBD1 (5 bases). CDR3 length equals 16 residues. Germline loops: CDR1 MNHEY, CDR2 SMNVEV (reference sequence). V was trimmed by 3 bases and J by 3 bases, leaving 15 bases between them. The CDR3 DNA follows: TGTGCCAGCAGTTTGGGGCCCCCCAAAGACAATCAGCCCCAGCATTTT. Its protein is CASSLGPPKDNQPQHF.

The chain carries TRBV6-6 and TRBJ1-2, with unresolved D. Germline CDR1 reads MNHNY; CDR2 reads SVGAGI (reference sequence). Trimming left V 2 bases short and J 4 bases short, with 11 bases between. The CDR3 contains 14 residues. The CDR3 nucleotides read TGTGCCAGCAGTTACGACAACAGTATCTATGGCTACACCTTC. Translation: CASSYDNSIYGYTF.

CDR3 DNA: TGTGCCATCAGTGATCTTCCGGGACTAGACCCCGGGGAGCTGTTTTTT. It is translated as CAISDLPGLDPGELFF. V is TRBV10-3 and J is TRBJ2-2; 8 bases align to TRBD2. V shed 3 bases, J shed 6 bases, and the junction held 9 bases outside the gene matches. CDR1 is ENHRY, CDR2 SYGVKD, per germline. The CDR3 contains 16 residues.

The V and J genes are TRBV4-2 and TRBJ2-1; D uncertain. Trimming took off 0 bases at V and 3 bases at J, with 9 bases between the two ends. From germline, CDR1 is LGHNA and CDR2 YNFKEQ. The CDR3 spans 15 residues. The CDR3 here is CASSQDRSSYNEQFF. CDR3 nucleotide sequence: TGTGCCAGCAGCCAAGACCGGAGCAGCTACAATGAGCAGTTCTTC.

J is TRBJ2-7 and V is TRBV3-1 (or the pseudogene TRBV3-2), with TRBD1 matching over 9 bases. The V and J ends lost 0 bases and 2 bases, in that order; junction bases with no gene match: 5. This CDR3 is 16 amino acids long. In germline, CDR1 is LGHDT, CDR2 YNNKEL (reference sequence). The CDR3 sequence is CASSQDYGTGTYEQYF. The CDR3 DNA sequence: TGTGCCAGCAGCCAAGATTACGGGACAGGGACCTACGAGCAGTACTTC.

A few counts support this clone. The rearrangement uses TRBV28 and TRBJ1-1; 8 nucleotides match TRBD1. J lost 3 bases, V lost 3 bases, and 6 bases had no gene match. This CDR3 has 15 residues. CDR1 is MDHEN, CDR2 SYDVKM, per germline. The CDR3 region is CASSLSGGMYTEAFF. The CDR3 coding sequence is TGTGCCAGCAGTTTGTCAGGGGGCATGTACACTGAAGCTTTCTTT.